This TCR beta chain derives from a study of blood T cell repertoires in COVID-19. As for the study in general: Material from acute and convalescent COVID-19 was sourced from the United States, Italy and Spain. PBMCs, B-cell-depleted T cells, or T cells were the source of the cDNA or gDNA that made up the material.

The junction had 6 bases not matched to a gene; V was cut back by 7 bases and J by 1 base. The germline V gene encodes CDR1 SGHNT and CDR2 YYREEE (reference sequence). The CDR3 is made up of 15 amino acids. As handled by the study authors: Estimation of nucleated cell counts relied on the amplification of reference gene primers. Profiled with immunoSEQ multiplex PCR; TCRdb holds only in-frame clones, not every one. V and J calls and clone size follow that table, whereas D and trimming were derived from the DNA. The sample contains about 110,000 clones, about four fifths of which appear only once. This clone was picked up a small number of times.

This chain uses TRBV5-4 with TRBJ2-2; 8 nucleotides agree with TRBD2. The sequence derives from a woman aged 55-69 years with acute or convalescent COVID-19. Sequences were obtained from peripheral blood. CDR3 sequence reads: CASPRAGGNTGELFF. The CDR3 DNA is TGTGCCAGCCCTAGGGCGGGGGGGAACACCGGGGAGCTGTTTTTT.